One and the same sample provided the 28 T cell receptor beta chains below, sequenced in a study of T-cell reconstitution after alpha-beta-depleted transplantation in children listed by TCRdb under 2016. Receptor amplification or capture employed PCR. The sample was run on an Illumina HiSeq 2500. Molecular barcoding was employed in the preparation of TCR libraries, with unique molecular identifiers being used to normalize TCRbeta repertoire quantification. TCRdb reran the public reads through fastp at Q25 and MiXCR, keeping productive beta chains. Each record represents a unique CDR3 protein, reported with the most common genes and DNA among its rows. Within this sample are about 610,000 distinct CDR3 sequences, with under 12% of them counted one time only. The ten most abundant clones make up about 4.2% of the sample. The starting material was PBMCs from the stem cell graft donor, obtained from the stem cell graft. All receptors derive from a human donor who donated a stem cell graft to a child with acute myeloid leukemia.

The chain recombines TRBV5-1 with TRBJ2-3, with 9 bases fitting TRBD2. The germline V gene has CDR1 SGHRS and CDR2 YFSETQ. With V trimmed by 2 bases and J by 2 bases, 9 bases remained unmatched. The CDR3 is 17 amino acids. The CDR3 DNA reads as TGCGCCAGCAGCTTTGGGAGCGGGAGGCCCTTCACAGATACGCAGTATTTT. It codes for CASSFGSGRPFTDTQYF.

This clonotype was counted many times. CDR3: CASSFGTSGSGEQFF. Here the CDR3 DNA reads TGCGCCAGCAGCTTCGGGACTAGCGGGAGTGGTGAGCAGTTCTTC. The V gene is TRBV5-1, the J gene TRBJ2-1; 14 bases agree with TRBD2. Germline V gene sequence: CDR1 SGHRS, CDR2 YFSETQ. The trim removed 2 bases at V and 9 bases at J, leaving 4 bases unmatched. The CDR3 runs 15 residues.

Details on this clonotype: A much bigger clone sits one base away, suggesting this may be a read error. The CDR3 carries no conserved terminal phenylalanine or tryptophan, so it likely arises from a read error. This sequence joins TRBV5-1 and TRBJ1-1; the match to TRBD1 covers 7 bases. The CDR3 has 14 residues. V gave up 3 bases and J gave up 1 base; unmatched junction bases: 3. CDR1 and CDR2 from the germline V gene are SGHRS and YFSETQ. The CDR3 DNA follows: TGCGCCAGCAGCTGGGGACAGCAGAACACTGAAGCTTTCTCT. Translation: CASSWGQQNTEAFS.

This clonotype was seen many times. The rearrangement links TRBV20-1 to TRBJ2-1; 10 bases are a match to TRBD2. Germline-derived CDR1 and CDR2 are DFQATT and SNEGSKA (reference sequence). Trimming took 8 bases from V and 0 from J; bases not matched to a gene: 10. The CDR3 consists of 16 residues. CDR3 sequence (DNA): TGCAGTTTACATGGGGCTAGCGGGGGCTCCTACAATGAGCAGTTCTTC. The encoded protein is CSLHGASGGSYNEQFF.

This clonotype was seen more than once but under ten times. CDR3 nucleotides: TGTGCCAGCTTCTCAGGGGAACAACGAGGAAAACTGTTTTTT. Its translation is CASFSGEQRGKLFF. This chain connects TRBV12-3 or TRBV12-4 to TRBJ1-4, with a possible D match to TRBD1 (6 bases). Trimming left V 8 bases short and J 10 bases short, with 20 bases between. The CDR3 is 14 residues long.

The chain uses TRBV7-2 and TRBJ2-3; 8 nucleotides align to TRBD2. V lost 5 bases to trimming and J lost 2 bases; unmatched junction nucleotides: 6. The CDR3 sequence is 15 residues long. Germline V gene data show CDR1 as SGHTA and CDR2 as FQGNSA. The CDR3 region has the DNA TGTGCCAGCAGCCGAACTAGCGGATACACAGATACGCAGTATTTT. Translated, it gives CASSRTSGYTDTQYF.

This clonotype was counted at least ten times. The chain has TRBV7-2 and TRBJ1-1; D is uncertain. With 1 base removed from V and 4 bases from J, the gap between germline ends came to 16 bases. CDR1 SGHTA and CDR2 FQGNSA come from the germline V gene. The CDR3 is 16 amino acids. The CDR3 sequence: CASSLGGLRSGTEAFF. CDR3 nucleotide sequence: TGTGCCAGCAGCTTAGGGGGTCTCCGATCGGGCACTGAAGCTTTCTTT. The entire variable domain, with the rest obtained from reference TRBV7-2 and TRBJ1-1, is as follows: GAGVSQSPSNKVTEKGKDVELRCDPISGHTALYWYRQSLGQGLEFLIYFQGNSAPDKSGLPSDRFSAERTGGSVSTLTIQRTQQEDSAVYLCASSLGGLRSGTEAFFGQGTRLTVV.

This clonotype was observed at least ten times. This chain connects TRBV5-1 to TRBJ2-3; D is undetermined. Germline-derived CDR1 and CDR2 are SGHRS and YFSETQ. V lost 0 bases to trimming and J lost 2 bases, with 10 bases between them. The CDR3 loop spans 15 amino acids. Here the CDR3 reads CASSLVGLDTDTQYF. For the CDR3, the DNA is TGCGCCAGCAGCTTGGTCGGGCTCGACACAGATACGCAGTATTTT.

This clonotype has a count of ten or more. The V gene is TRBV29-1, the J gene TRBJ2-5, with D possibly TRBD1 on 6 matching bases. Germline V gene lookup returns CDR1 SQVTM and CDR2 ANQGSEA. CDR3 length: 12 amino acids. V lost 6 bases, J lost 1 base, and 9 bases lay in between. The CDR3 here is CSVRQAQETQYF. CDR3 sequence (DNA): TGCAGCGTACGACAGGCCCAAGAGACCCAGTACTTC.

This clonotype was observed a few times. The V call is TRBV7-6, the J call TRBJ1-2; no firm D call. The CDR3 is 12 residues long. CDR1 is SGHVS, CDR2 FNYEAQ, per germline. V was cut by 4 bases and J by 5 bases, with 8 bases left in between. The CDR3 bases are TGTGCCAGCAGCTCGGCGGGGTATGGCTACACCTTC. It encodes CASSSAGYGYTF.

In this sample, this clonotype turned up a few times. This sequence joins TRBV6-1 and TRBJ2-3; 9 bases are shared with TRBD2. Germline CDR1 reads MNHNS; CDR2 reads SASEGT. CDR3 size: 15 residues. Losses at the gene ends were 6 bases for V and 0 bases for J; bases not matched to a gene: 4. The CDR3 sequence: CASRVAGASTDTQYF. The DNA for the CDR3 is TGTGCCAGCAGGGTAGCGGGAGCTAGCACAGATACGCAGTATTTT.

This clonotype came up a few times. This sequence joins TRBV12-3 or TRBV12-4 and TRBJ2-3; TRBD2 might be the D (6 bases). The CDR3 has 16 amino acids. Trimming pared 0 bases from V and 4 bases from J, leaving 14 bases between. CDR3 loop: CASSLAGGGVPDTQYF. The CDR3 DNA sequence: TGTGCCAGCAGTTTAGCGGGGGGAGGCGTCCCAGATACGCAGTATTTT.

V gene TRBV4-1 combines with J gene TRBJ2-7; the D gene is possibly TRBD2 (5 bases). This CDR3 is built from 15 residues. V lost 4 bases to trimming and J lost 2 bases, with 15 bases between them. Germline lookup yields CDR1 MGHRA and CDR2 YSYEKL. The CDR3 loop reads CASSPGVHPTYEQYF. The CDR3 DNA reads TGCGCCAGCAGCCCCGGGGTACATCCCACCTACGAGCAGTACTTC.

This clonotype has only a few counts. The CDR3 is CASSAQWTGQGNEQFF. CDR3 sequence (DNA): TGTGCCAGCAGTGCCCAATGGACGGGACAAGGCAATGAGCAGTTCTTC. The rearrangement uses TRBV6-4 and TRBJ2-1, with D tentatively TRBD1 (6 bases). Germline V gives CDR1 MRHNA, CDR2 SNTAGT. CDR3 length: 16 amino acids. Trimming took off 4 bases at V and 6 bases at J, with 19 bases between the two ends.

This clonotype was seen only a few times. The V call is TRBV5-5, the J call TRBJ2-3, with D perhaps being TRBD1 or TRBD2 (5 bases each). This CDR3 is 15 amino acids long. CDR1 is SGHKS and CDR2 is YYEKEE in the germline V gene (reference sequence). V was trimmed by 7 bases and J by 1 base, leaving 16 bases between them. This chain's CDR3 is CASRRGGPRTDTQYF. The CDR3 nucleotides are TGTGCCAGCCGTCGTGGGGGACCTCGCACAGATACGCAGTATTTT.

This clonotype has a handful of counts. The gene calls are TRBV4-3 and TRBJ2-3, with D tentatively TRBD2 (6 bases). CDR3 size: 16 residues. The germline V gene has CDR1 LGHNA and CDR2 YSLEER. V was cut by 0 bases and J by 5 bases, with 15 bases left in between. The CDR3 spells CASSQDDTGAGDTQYF. As DNA, the CDR3 is TGCGCCAGCAGCCAAGACGATACGGGAGCGGGAGATACGCAGTATTTT.

The table lists this clonotype with a few counts. V usage is TRBV15 and J usage is TRBJ2-1; possible D gene TRBD1, 6 bases. The CDR3 runs 15 residues. Germline V gene sequence: CDR1 LNHNV, CDR2 YYDKDF (reference sequence). Trimming took 0 bases from V and 7 from J, leaving 13 bases between them. The chain's CDR3 is CATSRERGKGNEQFF. The CDR3 DNA is TGTGCCACCAGCAGAGAGAGGGGGAAGGGAAATGAGCAGTTCTTC.

This rearrangement joins TRBV5-1 to TRBJ1-2; 11 nucleotides agree with TRBD1. Trimming took 4 bases from V and 7 from J; bases not matched to a gene: 6. The CDR3 length is 14 residues. CDR1 and CDR2 from the germline V gene are SGHRS and YFSETQ. CDR3 protein: CASSAGQGAGGYTF. In DNA, the CDR3 is TGCGCCAGCAGCGCCGGACAGGGGGCAGGTGGCTACACCTTC.

This clonotype occurred a few times. This sequence joins TRBV5-1 and TRBJ2-7, with 7 bases that match TRBD2. CDR3 size: 16 residues. Germline CDR1 reads SGHRS; CDR2 reads YFSETQ. After removal of 3 bases from V and 5 bases from J, the junction contained 14 bases not matched to a gene. The CDR3 spells CASSSGGLVITHEQYF. The CDR3 nucleotides read TGCGCCAGCAGCTCGGGAGGACTAGTAATAACCCACGAGCAGTACTTC.

The chain uses TRBV7-2 and TRBJ2-4; possible D gene TRBD2, 5 bases. Looked up from germline, CDR1 is SGHTA and CDR2 is FQGNSA. This CDR3 has 14 residues. Trimming took off 5 bases at V and 8 bases at J, with 16 bases between the two ends. CDR3 loop: CASSPRGDGDIQYF. The CDR3 nucleotides are TGTGCCAGCAGCCCCCGGGGAGATGGGGACATTCAGTACTTC.

This clonotype has just a few counts. The chain carries TRBV5-1 and TRBJ2-2; maybe TRBD1 (6 bases). V was shortened by 0 bases and J by 3 bases, with 9 bases between the two germline ends. CDR1 SGHRS and CDR2 YFSETQ come from the germline V gene. This CDR3 contains 15 residues. The CDR3 protein is CASSLEGHYTGELFF. CDR3 nucleotide sequence: TGCGCCAGCAGCTTGGAGGGACATTACACCGGGGAGCTGTTTTTT.

The sample holds a few counts of this clonotype. The CDR3 reads CASSHGRISYEQYF. CDR3 nucleotides: TGTGCCAGCAGCCACGGGAGGATCTCCTACGAGCAGTACTTC. This rearrangement joins TRBV7-9 to TRBJ2-7; 7 nucleotides align to TRBD2. J was trimmed by 0 bases and V by 5 bases; bases with no gene match: 4. Per germline, CDR1 SEHNR and CDR2 FQNEAQ (reference sequence). This CDR3 has 14 amino acids.

The gene calls are TRBV20-1 and TRBJ1-5; maybe TRBD1 (5 bases). The CDR3 is 16 amino acids. The V and J ends lost 6 bases and 0 bases respectively, with 18 bases between them. Germline V gene lookup returns CDR1 DFQATT and CDR2 SNEGSKA (reference sequence). This CDR3 reads CSALPGTFYSNQPQHF. The CDR3 region has the DNA TGCAGTGCCCTACCCGGGACCTTCTATAGCAATCAGCCCCAGCATTTT.

CDR3 DNA: TGTGCCTGGGGACGGATAGGCTCCTACAATGAGCAGTTCTTC. Protein product: CAWGRIGSYNEQFF. This chain uses TRBV30 with TRBJ2-1; D uncertain. Per the germline V gene, CDR1 is GTSNPN and CDR2 is SVGIG (reference sequence). The CDR3 runs to 14 residues. V shed 5 bases and J shed 0 bases, with 11 bases lying between them.

This clonotype was detected many times. The genes are TRBV12-5 and TRBJ2-1, with 8 bases identical to TRBD2. The germline V gene encodes CDR1 LGHNT and CDR2 FRNRAP. V was pared by 6 bases and J by 7 bases, with 8 bases of the junction left unmatched. The CDR3 has 14 residues. The CDR3 sequence: CASGGLGSRNEQFF. CDR3 bases: TGTGCTAGTGGGGGACTAGGATCTCGAAATGAGCAGTTCTTC.

This clonotype occurred many times. The chain couples TRBV7-9 to TRBJ2-1; D call uncertain. The CDR3 is made up of 11 amino acids. CDR1 is SEHNR and CDR2 is FQNEAQ in the germline V gene (reference sequence). V was trimmed by 3 bases and J by 5 bases, leaving 2 bases between them. The CDR3 DNA reads as TGTGCCAGCAGCTTCGACAATGAGCAGTTCTTC. Encoded protein: CASSFDNEQFF.

The chain couples TRBV25-1 to TRBJ2-1, with D hard to call. Germline V lookup: CDR1 MGHDK, CDR2 SYGVNS. CDR3 size: 14 residues. The germline V and J ends were trimmed by 4 bases and 9 bases, with 16 bases remaining between them. This CDR3 is CASSVMTVDGEQFF. The CDR3 region has the DNA TGTGCCAGCAGTGTAATGACCGTGGATGGTGAGCAGTTCTTC.

In this sample, this clonotype turned up many times. V is TRBV5-4 and J is TRBJ2-1, with 14 bases lining up with TRBD2. The CDR3 runs 15 residues. Germline V lookup: CDR1 SGHNT, CDR2 YYREEE (reference sequence). With V trimmed by 4 bases and J by 5 bases, 2 bases remained unmatched. CDR3 DNA sequence: TGTGCCAGCAGCCGACTAGCGGGAGGGGACAATGAGCAGTTCTTC. Translation gives CASSRLAGGDNEQFF.